A selection of T cell receptor beta chains follows, all from one sample in a study of T cell repertoires in cytomegalovirus infection. One entry per CDR3 protein results from TCRdb running MiXCR on the reads. The data hold fewer than 350,000 distinct CDR3 sequences, with 25% to 30% observed a single time. Antigen specificity for these receptors is unknown. The material sequenced was cultured PBMCs, taken from culture after CMV antigen stimulation. The origin of the receptors is a human donor in good health (CMV status not recorded). Some clones in this sample may be carry-over from other donors' samples. Both conserved end residues are part of each CDR3. Each record gives: clone size, V gene, J gene, D gene, CDR3 DNA, CDR3 protein. D genes are given only for firm matches. The size entry is marked missing in some rows and otherwise reads once, few, many or a size class.

>.|TRBV24-1|TRBJ1-1|.
TGTGCCACCAGTGACGCAGGGAGCCCCACTGAAGCTTTCTTT
CATSDAGSPTEAFF
>.|TRBV6-8|TRBJ1-5|.
TGTGCCAGCCACGGCGGGGGTAATAGCAATCAGCCCCAGCATTTT
CASHGGGNSNQPQHF
>few|TRBV6-1|TRBJ2-4|.
TGTGCCAGCCACCCCAGCCTTAAAAACATTCAGTACTTC
CASHPSLKNIQYF
>.|TRBV6-8|TRBJ2-3|.
TGTGCCAGCAGTTACTCGGGTGTTGTAGGAGGCGGGTCCACAGATACGCAGTATTTT
CASSYSGVVGGGSTDTQYF
>few|TRBV7-3|TRBJ2-1|.
TGTGCCAGCAGCTTACAGCCCGGGGGTCCTGAGCAGTTCTTC
CASSLQPGGPEQFF
>.|TRBV2|TRBJ2-6|.
TGTGCCAGCAGTGACAGGGGTGGGGCCAACGTCCTGACTTTC
CASSDRGGANVLTF
>many|TRBV7-8|TRBJ2-3|TRBD2
TGTGCCAGCAGTCTTCTGGCGGGGGGGCTTGATACGCAGTATTTT
CASSLLAGGLDTQYF
>.|TRBV6-1|TRBJ2-1|TRBD1
TGTGCCAGCAGCAGGACAGGATTATACAATGAGCAGTTCTTC
CASSRTGLYNEQFF
>.|TRBV14|TRBJ2-3|TRBD2
TGTGCCAGCAGCCAAGTTTACAGCGGGAGAGGAGATACGCAGTATTTT
CASSQVYSGRGDTQYF
>.|TRBV27|TRBJ1-2|TRBD1
TGTGCCAGCAGTTTAACCTGGGACAGGGCAAAATATGGCTACACCTTC
CASSLTWDRAKYGYTF
>.|TRBV2|TRBJ1-6|TRBD1
TGTGCCAGCAGTGAGTCGGGACAGAGTGGTTCACCCCTCCACTTT
CASSESGQSGSPLHF
>.|TRBV2|TRBJ2-1|TRBD1
TGTGCCAGCAGAGGGACAGGGGCCAATGAGCAGTTCTTC
CASRGTGANEQFF
>few|TRBV19|TRBJ1-5|.
TGTGCCAGTAGTCCCCGACAGGATAGCAATCAGCCCCAGCATTTT
CASSPRQDSNQPQHF
>.|TRBV11-2|TRBJ2-7|.
TGTGCCAGCAGCTTAATCGTAGACTACGAGCAGTACTTC
CASSLIVDYEQYF
>.|TRBV5-1|TRBJ1-5|.
TGCGCCAGCAGCGACCGGCGGGAGATTAGCAATCAGCCCCAGCATTTT
CASSDRREISNQPQHF
>once|TRBV25-1|TRBJ1-4|.
TGTGCCAGCAGTGTAGATACGGCTAATGAAAAACTGTTTTTT
CASSVDTANEKLFF
>few|TRBV7-9|TRBJ2-7|.
TGTGCCAGCAGCAGCTGGGACAGCGGGTCCTACGAGCAGTACTTC
CASSSWDSGSYEQYF
>many|TRBV7-2|TRBJ1-3|.
TGTGCCAGCAGCCGGGAGGGTGTTGGCACCATATATTTT
CASSREGVGTIYF